The present T cell receptor beta chain was sequenced within a study of T cells in localized non-small cell lung cancer. Overall study findings and caveats: Uninvolved adjacent lung had the highest recorded T cell clonality, with tumor below it.

Clones were sequenced by immunoSEQ multiplex PCR, and TCRdb holds only the in-frame ones, with some missing. Among approximately 5,100 clones listed, about 32% were seen once. This clone came up a few times. Antigen unknown. This CDR3 comprises 14 residues. With 7 bases removed from V and 4 bases from J, the gap between germline ends came to 17 bases. Germline loops: CDR1 MNHGY, CDR2 SAAAGT. The V gene is TRBV6-8, the J gene TRBJ2-7; a possible D gene is TRBD1 (6 bases). The receptor was derived from a woman between 40 and 69 years old with stage II squamous cell lung carcinoma. The sequencing here drew on lung tumor tissue, taken before any cancer treatment. In nucleotides, the CDR3 is TGTGCCAGCAACAGAGGGGAAGGGGGATACGAGCAGTACTTC. This sequence encodes CASNRGEGGYEQYF.